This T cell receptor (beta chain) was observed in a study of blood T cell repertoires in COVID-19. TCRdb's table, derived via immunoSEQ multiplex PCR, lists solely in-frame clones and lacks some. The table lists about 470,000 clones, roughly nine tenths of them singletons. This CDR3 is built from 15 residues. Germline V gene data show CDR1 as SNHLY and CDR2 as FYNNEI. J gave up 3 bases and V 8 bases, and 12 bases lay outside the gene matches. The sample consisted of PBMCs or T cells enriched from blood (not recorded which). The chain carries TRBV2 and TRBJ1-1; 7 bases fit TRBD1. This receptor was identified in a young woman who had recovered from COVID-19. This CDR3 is CASFPTGAGDTEAFF. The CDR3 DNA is TGTGCCAGCTTCCCTACAGGGGCAGGTGACACTGAAGCTTTCTTT. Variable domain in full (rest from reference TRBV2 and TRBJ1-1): EPEVTQTPSHQVTQMGQEVILRCVPISNHLYFYWYRQILGQKVEFLVSFYNNEISEKSEIFDDQFSVERPDGSNFTLKIRSTKLEDSAMYFCASFPTGAGDTEAFFGQGTRLTVV.